These 11 T cell receptor beta chains were all obtained from the same sample, sequenced in a study of blood T cell repertoires in COVID-19. Only in-frame clones appear in the TCRdb table, and some are missing; sequencing was by immunoSEQ multiplex PCR. Altogether 70,000 to 90,000 clones are present, approximately 86% being singletons, with the ten largest covering around 6%. The source material was peripheral blood. Receptor source: a man older than 75 with COVID-19, enrolled during active disease.

This chain connects TRBV10-2 to TRBJ2-1, with TRBD1 identical over 7 bases. V shed 11 bases, J shed 5 bases, and the junction held 6 bases outside the gene matches. Germline V gene sequence: CDR1 WSHSY, CDR2 SAAADI. CDR3 length equals 12 residues. The CDR3 spells CAVRDRNNEQFF. The CDR3 region has the DNA TGCGCCGTCCGGGACAGAAACAATGAGCAGTTCTTC.

J is TRBJ2-7 and V is TRBV19; 11 bases match TRBD1. CDR3 size: 13 residues. V lost 7 bases, J lost 3 bases, and 2 bases stayed unmatched. Germline CDR1 LNHDA, CDR2 SQIVND (reference sequence). In DNA, the CDR3 is TGTGCCAGTAAAGGGACAGGGGGCTACGAGCAGTACTTC. Its protein is CASKGTGGYEQYF.

V is TRBV5-5 and J is TRBJ2-2, with TRBD1 as a possible D gene (6 bases). The germline V gene has CDR1 SGHKS and CDR2 YYEKEE (reference sequence). The CDR3 consists of 16 residues. The germline V and J ends were trimmed by 4 bases and 7 bases, with 20 bases remaining between them. In DNA, the CDR3 is TGTGCCAGCAGCCCAACGACAGGTGTGGTATACGGGGAGCTGTTTTTT. It codes for CASSPTTGVVYGELFF.

This clone occurred a few times. V and J are TRBV15 and TRBJ1-2, with no clear D. Germline assignment: CDR1 LNHNV and CDR2 YYDKDF (reference sequence). The V and J ends lost 5 bases and 0 bases respectively, with 10 bases between them. The CDR3 contains 14 residues. CDR3 DNA sequence: TGTGCCACCAGCTCATGGCAGGCTAACTATGGCTACACCTTC. The encoded protein is CATSSWQANYGYTF. The full variable domain, completed using reference TRBV15 and TRBJ1-2, is DAMVIQNPRYQVTQFGKPVTLSCSQTLNHNVMYWYQQKSSQAPKLLFHYYDKDFNNEADTPDNFQSRRPNTSFCFLDIRSPGLGDTAMYLCATSSWQANYGYTFGSGTRLTVV.

V and J are TRBV7-8 and TRBJ1-5; 10 nucleotides align to TRBD1. The CDR3 covers 14 residues. Germline CDR1 and CDR2: SGHVS and FQNEAQ. The V segment lost 0 bases and the J segment 15 bases; nucleotides outside the gene matches: 8. Here the CDR3 DNA reads TGTGCCAGCAGCTTAGCGGGACAGGGGCCACCCACGCATTTT. It specifies CASSLAGQGPPTHF. Based on the CDR3 plus reference TRBV7-8 and TRBJ1-5, the full variable domain is GAGVSQSPRYKVAKRGQDVALRCDPISGHVSLFWYQQALGQGPEFLTYFQNEAQLDKSGLPSDRFFAERPEGSVSTLKIQRTQQEDSAVYLCASSLAGQGPPTHFGDGTRLSIL.

This clone was seen only a few times. The CDR3 sequence: CASSPQEGSEQYF. The CDR3 nucleotides are TGTGCCAGCTCACCACAGGAGGGAAGCGAGCAGTACTTC. The gene calls are TRBV18 and TRBJ2-7, with a tentative D call TRBD2 (6 bases). Germline CDR1 and CDR2: KGHSH and LQKENI. The V end was cut by 1 base, the J end by 6 bases, with 10 bases between. This CDR3 contains 13 residues. The full variable domain, rest sourced from reference TRBV18 and TRBJ2-7, is NAGVMQNPRHLVRRRGQEARLRCSPMKGHSHVYWYRQLPEEGLKFMVYLQKENIIDESGMPKERFSAEFPKEGPSILRIQQVVRGDSAAYFCASSPQEGSEQYFGPGTRLTVT.

The CDR3 sequence: CASSPRLGSANYGYTF. The CDR3 nucleotides are TGTGCCAGCTCACCTCGACTAGGATCAGCTAACTATGGCTACACCTTC. This chain joins TRBV18 and TRBJ1-2; no definite D call. V shed 3 bases and J shed 0 bases, with 14 bases lying between them. This CDR3 has 16 amino acids. Per germline, CDR1 KGHSH and CDR2 LQKENI.

The chain couples TRBV2 to TRBJ1-5; TRBD1 might be the D (5 bases). CDR1 and CDR2 (germline): SNHLY, FYNNEI. Trimming left V 5 bases short and J 7 bases short, with 18 bases between. The CDR3 is 15 residues long. This chain's CDR3 is CASSRQGKGGQPQHF. In DNA, the CDR3 is TGTGCCAGCAGTAGGCAGGGTAAGGGAGGCCAGCCCCAGCATTTT. The full variable domain, rest sourced from reference TRBV2 and TRBJ1-5, is EPEVTQTPSHQVTQMGQEVILRCVPISNHLYFYWYRQILGQKVEFLVSFYNNEISEKSEIFDDQFSVERPDGSNFTLKIRSTKLEDSAMYFCASSRQGKGGQPQHFGDGTRLSIL.

The chain has TRBV2 and TRBJ2-7; 9 bases line up with TRBD1. J gave up 6 bases and V 1 base, and 4 bases lay outside the gene matches. Germline V gene lookup returns CDR1 SNHLY and CDR2 FYNNEI. CDR3 length: 14 residues. CDR3 sequence (DNA): TGTGCCAGCAGTGAAGGACAGGGGGGGGTCGAGCAGTACTTC. This gives the protein CASSEGQGGVEQYF.

This rearrangement joins TRBV28 to TRBJ2-5; possible D gene TRBD2, 6 bases. V was clipped by 1 base and J by 1 base, with 10 bases between them. CDR1 and CDR2 (germline): MDHEN, SYDVKM. There are 15 residues in the CDR3. CDR3 bases: TGTGCCAGCAGTTTATTTTCAGCGGGCCAAGAGACCCAGTACTTC. Its translation is CASSLFSAGQETQYF.

This clone was picked up one time. The rearrangement links TRBV5-1 to TRBJ2-1; 10 nucleotides match TRBD2. The CDR3 totals 15 residues. From germline, CDR1 is SGHRS and CDR2 YFSETQ. Germline trimming cut 5 bases from V and 4 bases from J; bases unmatched to any gene: 6. The DNA of the CDR3 is TGCGCCAGCAGTCGGACTAGCGGACCGTACAATGAGCAGTTCTTC. Amino acids: CASSRTSGPYNEQFF.